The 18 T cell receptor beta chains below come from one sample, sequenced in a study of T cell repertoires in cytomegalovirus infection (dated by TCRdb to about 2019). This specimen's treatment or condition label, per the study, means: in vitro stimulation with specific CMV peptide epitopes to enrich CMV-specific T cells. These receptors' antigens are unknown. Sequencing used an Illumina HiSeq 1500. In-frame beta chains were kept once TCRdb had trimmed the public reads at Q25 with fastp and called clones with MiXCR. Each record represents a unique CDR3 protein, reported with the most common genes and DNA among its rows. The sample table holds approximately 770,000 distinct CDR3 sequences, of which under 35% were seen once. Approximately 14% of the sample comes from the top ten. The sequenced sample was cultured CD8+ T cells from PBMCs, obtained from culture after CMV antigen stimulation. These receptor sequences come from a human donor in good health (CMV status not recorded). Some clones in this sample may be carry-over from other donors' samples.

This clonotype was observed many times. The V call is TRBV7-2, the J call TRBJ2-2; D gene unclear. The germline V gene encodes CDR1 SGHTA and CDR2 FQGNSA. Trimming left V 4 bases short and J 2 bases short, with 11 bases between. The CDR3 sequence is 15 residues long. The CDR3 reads CASSSQRINTGELFF. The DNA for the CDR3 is TGTGCCAGCAGCTCCCAACGGATAAACACCGGGGAGCTGTTTTTT.

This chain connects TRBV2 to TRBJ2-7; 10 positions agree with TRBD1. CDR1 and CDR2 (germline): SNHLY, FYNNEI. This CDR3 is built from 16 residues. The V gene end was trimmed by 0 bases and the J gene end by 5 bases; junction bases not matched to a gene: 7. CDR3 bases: TGTGCCAGCAGTGAAGCAGGAGGACAGGGGGTCAACGAGCAGTACGTC. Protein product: CASSEAGGQGVNEQYV.

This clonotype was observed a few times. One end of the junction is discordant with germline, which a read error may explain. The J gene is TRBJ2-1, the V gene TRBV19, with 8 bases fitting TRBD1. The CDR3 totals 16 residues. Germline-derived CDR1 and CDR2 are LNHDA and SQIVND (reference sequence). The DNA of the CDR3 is TGTGCTAGTAGTCCGACAGGGGCCCCACTCTACAATGAGCAGTTCTTC. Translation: CASSPTGAPLYNEQFF.

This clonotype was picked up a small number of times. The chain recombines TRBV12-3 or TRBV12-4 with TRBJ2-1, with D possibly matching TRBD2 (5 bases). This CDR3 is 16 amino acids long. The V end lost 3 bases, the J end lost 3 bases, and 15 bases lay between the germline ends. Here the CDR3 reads CASSFSEVGNYNEQFF. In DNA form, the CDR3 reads TGTGCCAGCAGTTTTTCGGAGGTGGGAAACTACAATGAGCAGTTCTTC.

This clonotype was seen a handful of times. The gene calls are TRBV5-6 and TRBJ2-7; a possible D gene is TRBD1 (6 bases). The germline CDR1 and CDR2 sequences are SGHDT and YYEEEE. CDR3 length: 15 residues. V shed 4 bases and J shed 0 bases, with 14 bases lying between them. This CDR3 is CASSQDRWNSYEQYF. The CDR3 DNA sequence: TGTGCCAGCAGCCAAGACAGGTGGAACTCCTACGAGCAGTACTTC.

In DNA form, the CDR3 reads TGTGCCAGCAGCCCAGGGCTTTCGGGGGAGCAGTTCTTC. Translated, it gives CASSPGLSGEQFF. This chain connects TRBV28 to TRBJ2-1; the D call may be TRBD1 or TRBD2 (5 bases each). Trimming removed 6 bases at V and 10 bases at J, with 16 bases between. The CDR3 spans 13 residues. Germline CDR1 and CDR2: MDHEN and SYDVKM.

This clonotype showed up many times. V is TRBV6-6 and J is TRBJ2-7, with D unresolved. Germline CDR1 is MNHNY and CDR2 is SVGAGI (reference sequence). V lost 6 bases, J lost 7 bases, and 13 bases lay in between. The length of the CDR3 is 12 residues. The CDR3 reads CASRGRGEEQYV. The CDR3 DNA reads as TGTGCCAGCAGAGGGCGAGGTGAAGAGCAGTACGTC.

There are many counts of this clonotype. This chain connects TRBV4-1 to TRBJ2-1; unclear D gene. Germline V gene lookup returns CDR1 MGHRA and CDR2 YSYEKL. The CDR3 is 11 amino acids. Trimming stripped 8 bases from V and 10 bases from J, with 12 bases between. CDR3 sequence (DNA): TGCGCCAGCGGCTCCGGCGTGGAGCAGTTCTTC. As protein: CASGSGVEQFF.

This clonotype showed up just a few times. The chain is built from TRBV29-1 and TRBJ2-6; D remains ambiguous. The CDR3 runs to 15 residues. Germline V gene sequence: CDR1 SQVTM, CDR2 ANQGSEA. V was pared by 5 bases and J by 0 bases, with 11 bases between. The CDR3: CSVTTANSGANVLTF. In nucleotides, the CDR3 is TGCAGCGTTACTACTGCGAACTCTGGGGCCAACGTCCTGACTTTC.

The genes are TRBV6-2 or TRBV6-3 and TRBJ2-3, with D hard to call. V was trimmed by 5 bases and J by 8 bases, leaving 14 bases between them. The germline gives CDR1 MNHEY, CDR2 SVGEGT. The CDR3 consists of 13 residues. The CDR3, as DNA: TGTGCCAGCAGTCCAGCCCTATCGGGTACGCAGTATTTT. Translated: CASSPALSGTQYF.

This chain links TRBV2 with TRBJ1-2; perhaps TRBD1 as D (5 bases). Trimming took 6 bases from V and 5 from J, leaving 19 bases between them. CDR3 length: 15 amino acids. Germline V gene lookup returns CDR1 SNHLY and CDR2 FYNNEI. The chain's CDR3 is CASSDDSYLWYGYTF. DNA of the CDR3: TGTGCCAGCAGCGATGACAGCTATCTTTGGTATGGCTACACCTTC.

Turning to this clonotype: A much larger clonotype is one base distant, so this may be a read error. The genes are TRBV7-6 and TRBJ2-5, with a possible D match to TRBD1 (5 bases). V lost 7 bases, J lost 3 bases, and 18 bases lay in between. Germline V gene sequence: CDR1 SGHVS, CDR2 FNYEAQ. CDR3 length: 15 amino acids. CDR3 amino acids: CASTSIIGAEETQYF. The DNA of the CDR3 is TGTGCCAGCACCAGTATTATAGGGGCAGAAGAGACCCAGTACTTC.

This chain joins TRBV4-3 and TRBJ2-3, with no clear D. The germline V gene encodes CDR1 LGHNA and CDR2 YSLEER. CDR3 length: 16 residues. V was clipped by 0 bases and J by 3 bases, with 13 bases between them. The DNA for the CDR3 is TGCGCCAGCAGCCAAGATCCCCACTCAGAAACAGATACGCAGTATTTT. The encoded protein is CASSQDPHSETDTQYF.

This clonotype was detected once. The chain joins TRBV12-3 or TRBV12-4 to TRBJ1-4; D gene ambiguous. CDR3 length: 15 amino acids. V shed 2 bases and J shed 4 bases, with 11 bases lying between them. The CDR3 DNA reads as TGTGCCAGCAGTTTACTGGGTGCGGTTAATGAAAAACTGTTTTTT. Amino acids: CASSLLGAVNEKLFF.

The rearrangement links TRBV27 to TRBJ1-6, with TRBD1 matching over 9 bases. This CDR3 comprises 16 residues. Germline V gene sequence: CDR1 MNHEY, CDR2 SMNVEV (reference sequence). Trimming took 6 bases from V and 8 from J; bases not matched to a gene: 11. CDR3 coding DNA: TGTGCCAGCAGAACTAAACGGGACAGGGTATATTCACCCCTCCACTTT. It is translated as CASRTKRDRVYSPLHF.

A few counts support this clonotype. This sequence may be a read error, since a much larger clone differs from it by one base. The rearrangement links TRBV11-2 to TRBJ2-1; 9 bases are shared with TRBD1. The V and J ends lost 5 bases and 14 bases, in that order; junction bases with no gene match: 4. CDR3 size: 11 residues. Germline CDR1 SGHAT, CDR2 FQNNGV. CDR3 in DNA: TGTGCCAGCAGCCGCGGGACAGGGAAGTTCTTC. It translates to CASSRGTGKFF.

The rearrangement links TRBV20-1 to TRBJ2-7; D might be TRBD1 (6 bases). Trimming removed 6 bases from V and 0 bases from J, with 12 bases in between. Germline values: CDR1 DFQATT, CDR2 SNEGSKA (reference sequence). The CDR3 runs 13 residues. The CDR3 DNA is TGCAGTGCCCGGGACATGAGCTCCTACGAGCAGTACTTC. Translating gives CSARDMSSYEQYF.

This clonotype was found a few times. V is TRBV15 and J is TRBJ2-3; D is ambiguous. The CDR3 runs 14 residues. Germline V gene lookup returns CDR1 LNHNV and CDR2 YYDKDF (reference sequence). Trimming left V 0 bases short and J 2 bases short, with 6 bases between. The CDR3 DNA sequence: TGTGCCACCAGCAGAGATCTTAACACAGATACGCAGTATTTT. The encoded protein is CATSRDLNTDTQYF.